This T cell receptor beta chain was recovered during a study of regulatory T cells in long-lasting Graves disease. V lost 6 bases and J lost 14; bases outside the gene matches: 12. The germline V gene has CDR1 SGHAT and CDR2 FQNNGV. The CDR3 has 13 amino acids. Assembly of TCR beta libraries relied on iRepertoire HTBI primers together with Arm-PCR of CDR3 regions. TCRdb called the multiplex PCR reads again in MiXCR, with one record for every CDR3 protein. Of approximately 440,000 distinct CDR3 sequences listed, roughly 15% are singletons. Time point of the sample: newly diagnosed GD, antithyroid drugs for less than 3 months. From PBMCs, RNA was extracted and then used to make the TCR library. These data also formed part of another study, on T cells in Graves' hyperthyroidism and ophthalmopathy. Turning to that study: In simple terms, a model built on 13 V-J features told ophthalmopathy apart from stable hyperthyroidism.

The rearrangement joins TRBV11-2 to TRBJ1-4; 7 bases are a match to TRBD1. This clonotype was obtained from a man aged 35 to 55 with Graves disease. The material sequenced was peripheral blood mononuclear cells (PBMCs), taken at new diagnosis, from a patient treated with antithyroid drugs. This chain's CDR3 is CASRSAQGGELFF. CDR3 coding DNA: TGTGCCAGCAGATCCGCCCAAGGGGGCGAGCTGTTTTTT. The variable domain in full, completed from reference TRBV11-2 and TRBJ1-4, reads EAGVAQSPRYKIIEKRQSVAFWCNPISGHATLYWYQQILGQGPKLLIQFQNNGVVDDSQLPKDRFSAERLKGVDSTLKIQPAKLEDSAVYLCASRSAQGGELFFGSGTQLSVL.